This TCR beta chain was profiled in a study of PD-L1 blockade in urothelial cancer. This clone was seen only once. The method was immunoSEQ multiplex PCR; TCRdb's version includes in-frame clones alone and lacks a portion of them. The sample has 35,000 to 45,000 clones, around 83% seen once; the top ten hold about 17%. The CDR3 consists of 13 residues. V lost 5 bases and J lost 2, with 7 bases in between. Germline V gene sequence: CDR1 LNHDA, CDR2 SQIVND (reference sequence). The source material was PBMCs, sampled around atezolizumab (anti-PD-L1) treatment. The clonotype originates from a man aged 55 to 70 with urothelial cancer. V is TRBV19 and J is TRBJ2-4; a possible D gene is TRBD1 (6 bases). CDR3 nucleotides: TGTGCCAGTAGTTGGGACACCAAAAACATTCAGTACTTC. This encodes CASSWDTKNIQYF.